This is a list of T cell receptor beta chains from one sample in a study of blood T cell repertoires in COVID-19. The method was immunoSEQ multiplex PCR; TCRdb's version includes in-frame clones alone and lacks a portion of them. The sample contains over 55,000 clones, 65% to 90% of which appear only once. Sequencing used peripheral blood. These TCRs come from a man aged 50-59 years with COVID-19, enrolled during active disease. Each CDR3 is given with its conserved first and last residue. Each record gives: J gene, D gene, V gene, clone size, CDR3 protein, CDR3 DNA. D genes are given only for firm matches. Rows may omit the clone size; those that give it use once, few, many or a size class.

J: TRBJ1-5
D: .
V: TRBV28
size: .
CDR3: CASSLGARYQPQHF
DNA: TGTGCCAGCAGTTTAGGTGCCAGATATCAGCCCCAGCATTTT

J: TRBJ2-7
D: TRBD2
V: TRBV7-9
size: .
CDR3: CASSSAVAGGFDEQYF
DNA: TGTGCCAGCAGCTCCGCGGTAGCGGGAGGGTTCGACGAGCAGTACTTC

J: TRBJ2-3
D: .
V: TRBV11-3
size: .
CDR3: CASSWMGSGTDTQYF
DNA: TGTGCCAGCAGCTGGATGGGGAGCGGGACAGATACGCAGTATTTT

J: TRBJ2-3
D: .
V: TRBV7-8
size: .
CDR3: CASSHEGRTQYF
DNA: TGTGCCAGCAGCCACGAGGGGAGGACGCAGTATTTT

J: TRBJ2-1
D: TRBD2
V: TRBV19
size: .
CDR3: CASSFPGLAGYNEQFF
DNA: TGTGCCAGTAGTTTCCCGGGACTAGCGGGATACAATGAGCAGTTCTTC

J: TRBJ2-7
D: .
V: TRBV7-3
size: .
CDR3: CASSLTSVSEQYF
DNA: TGTGCCAGCAGCTTAACGTCGGTTTCCGAGCAGTACTTC

J: TRBJ2-2
D: .
V: TRBV5-1
size: few
CDR3: CASSLGDSRTGELFF
DNA: TGCGCCAGCAGCTTGGGGGACTCGAGGACCGGGGAGCTGTTTTTT

J: TRBJ1-3
D: TRBD1
V: TRBV10-1
size: .
CDR3: CASSESTGSGNTIYF
DNA: TGCGCCAGCAGTGAGTCGACAGGGTCGGGAAACACCATATATTTT

J: TRBJ2-7
D: .
V: TRBV5-4
size: .
CDR3: CASSLGWEYEQYF
DNA: TGTGCCAGCAGCTTGGGGTGGGAGTACGAGCAGTACTTC

J: TRBJ1-5
D: .
V: TRBV19
size: .
CDR3: CASRTGNQPQHF
DNA: TGTGCCAGCAGGACAGGCAATCAGCCCCAGCATTTT

J: TRBJ2-5
D: .
V: TRBV9
size: .
CDR3: CASSVGQVFQETQYF
DNA: TGTGCCAGCAGCGTAGGGCAAGTATTCCAAGAGACCCAGTACTTC

J: TRBJ2-7
D: TRBD2
V: TRBV7-3
size: .
CDR3: CASSSASGSYEQYF
DNA: TGTGCCAGCAGCTCCGCTAGCGGTTCCTACGAGCAGTACTTC

J: TRBJ1-1
D: .
V: TRBV9
size: .
CDR3: CASSVVGDGVTKTNTEAFF
DNA: TGTGCCAGCAGCGTAGTAGGCGACGGGGTTACCAAGACGAACACTGAAGCTTTCTTT

J: TRBJ2-3
D: .
V: TRBV11-3
size: .
CDR3: CASSFRQADTQYF
DNA: TGTGCCAGCAGCTTCCGACAGGCAGATACGCAGTATTTT

J: TRBJ2-1
D: .
V: TRBV2
size: .
CDR3: CASNPKAFDEQFF
DNA: TGTGCCAGCAACCCCAAAGCGTTCGATGAGCAGTTCTTC

J: TRBJ2-2
D: TRBD2
V: TRBV6-6
size: few
CDR3: CASIGTRATGELFF
DNA: TGTGCCAGCATTGGGACTAGAGCCACCGGGGAGCTGTTTTTT

J: TRBJ1-2
D: .
V: TRBV18
size: few
CDR3: CASSPPEPGHGYTF
DNA: TGTGCCAGCTCACCACCGGAGCCAGGGCATGGCTACACCTTC